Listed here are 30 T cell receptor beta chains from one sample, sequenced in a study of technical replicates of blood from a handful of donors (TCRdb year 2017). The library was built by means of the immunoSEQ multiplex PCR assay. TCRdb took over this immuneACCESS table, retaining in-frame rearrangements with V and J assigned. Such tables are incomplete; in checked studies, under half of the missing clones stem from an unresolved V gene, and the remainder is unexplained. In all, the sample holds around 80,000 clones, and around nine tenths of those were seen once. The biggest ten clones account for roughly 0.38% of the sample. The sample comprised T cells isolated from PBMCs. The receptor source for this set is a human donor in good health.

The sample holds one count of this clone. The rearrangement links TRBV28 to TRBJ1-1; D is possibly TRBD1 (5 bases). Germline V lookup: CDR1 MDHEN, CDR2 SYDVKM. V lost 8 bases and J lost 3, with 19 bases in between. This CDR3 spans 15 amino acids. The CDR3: CASAYRWVRDTEAFF. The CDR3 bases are TGTGCCAGCGCTTATAGGTGGGTCAGGGACACTGAAGCTTTCTTT.

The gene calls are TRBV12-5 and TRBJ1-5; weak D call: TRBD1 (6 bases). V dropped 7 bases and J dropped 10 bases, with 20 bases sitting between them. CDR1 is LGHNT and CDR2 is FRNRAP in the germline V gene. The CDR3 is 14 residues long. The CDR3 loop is CASANRVPLGPQHF. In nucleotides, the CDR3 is TGTGCTAGTGCCAACAGGGTCCCATTAGGACCCCAGCATTTT.

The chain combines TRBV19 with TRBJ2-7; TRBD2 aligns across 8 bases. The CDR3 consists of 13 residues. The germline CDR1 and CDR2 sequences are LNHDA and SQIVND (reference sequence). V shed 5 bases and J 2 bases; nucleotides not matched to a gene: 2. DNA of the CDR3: TGTGCCAGTAGTGTCGGGAGGGCCTACGAGCAGTACTTC. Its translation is CASSVGRAYEQYF.

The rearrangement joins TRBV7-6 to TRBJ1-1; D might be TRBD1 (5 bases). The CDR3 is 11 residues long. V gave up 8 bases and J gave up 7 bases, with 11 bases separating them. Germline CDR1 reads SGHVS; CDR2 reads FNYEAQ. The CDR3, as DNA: TGTGCCAGCCTCGGGGGAAATGAAGCTTTCTTT. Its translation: CASLGGNEAFF.

The CDR3 sequence: CASGAFRDTAYEQYF. The CDR3 DNA is TGCGCCAGCGGTGCTTTCCGGGACACCGCCTACGAGCAGTACTTC. The V gene is TRBV5-1, the J gene TRBJ2-7; a possible D gene is TRBD1 (6 bases). V shed 7 bases and J shed 2 bases, with 19 bases lying between them. Looked up from germline, CDR1 is SGHRS and CDR2 is YFSETQ. The CDR3 runs to 15 residues.

The CDR3 DNA follows: TGTGCCAGTAGTATGGTCGGGGGGAATACGCAGTATTTT. The encoded protein is CASSMVGGNTQYF. This sequence joins TRBV19 and TRBJ2-3; the match to TRBD2 covers 7 bases. The ends lost 3 bases at V and 7 bases at J; junction bases unmatched: 4. The CDR3 extends over 13 amino acids. CDR1 is LNHDA and CDR2 is SQIVND in the germline V gene (reference sequence).

The CDR3 sequence is CASSLLRGSGANVLTF. The CDR3 DNA sequence: TGTGCCAGCAGCTTGTTAAGGGGATCTGGGGCCAACGTCCTGACTTTC. The chain joins TRBV11-3 to TRBJ2-6, with TRBD1 as a possible D gene (5 bases). Trimming removed 3 bases at V and 1 base at J, with 10 bases between. The CDR3 extends over 16 amino acids. Germline lookup yields CDR1 SGHNT and CDR2 YENEEA.

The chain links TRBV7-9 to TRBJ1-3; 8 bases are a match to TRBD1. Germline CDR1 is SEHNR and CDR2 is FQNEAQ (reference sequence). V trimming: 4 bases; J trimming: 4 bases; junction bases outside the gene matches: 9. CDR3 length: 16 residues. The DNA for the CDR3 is TGTGCCAGCAGCTCTACAGGGGGGTTGTTGGGAAACACCATATATTTT. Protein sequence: CASSSTGGLLGNTIYF. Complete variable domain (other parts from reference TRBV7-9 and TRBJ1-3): DTGVSQNPRHKITKRGQNVTFRCDPISEHNRLYWYRQTLGQGPEFLTYFQNEAQLEKSRLLSDRFSAERPKGSFSTLEIQRTEQGDSAMYLCASSSTGGLLGNTIYFGEGSWLTVV.

CDR3 in amino acids: CASSVRTGSEAFF. The CDR3 nucleotides are TGTGCCAGCAGCGTGAGGACAGGCAGTGAAGCTTTCTTT. The rearrangement joins TRBV9 to TRBJ1-1; 7 bases agree with TRBD1. The CDR3 has 13 amino acids. Trimming at V came to 2 bases and at J to 7 bases, leaving 5 bases not matched to a gene. The V gene's germline CDR1 is SGDLS and CDR2 YYNGEE.

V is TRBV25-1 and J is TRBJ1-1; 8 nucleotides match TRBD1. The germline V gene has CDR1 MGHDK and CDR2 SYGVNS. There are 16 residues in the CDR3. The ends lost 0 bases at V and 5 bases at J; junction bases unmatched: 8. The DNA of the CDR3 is TGTGCCAGCAGTGAATATAACAGGGGGGGGGAAACTGAAGCTTTCTTT. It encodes CASSEYNRGGETEAFF.

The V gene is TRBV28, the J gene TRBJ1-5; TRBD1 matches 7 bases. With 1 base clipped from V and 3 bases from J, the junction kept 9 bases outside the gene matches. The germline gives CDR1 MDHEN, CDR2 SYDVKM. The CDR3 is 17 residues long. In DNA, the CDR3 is TGTGCCAGCAGTTTATACGAGGGGACAGAGAACAATCAGCCCCAGCATTTT. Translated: CASSLYEGTENNQPQHF. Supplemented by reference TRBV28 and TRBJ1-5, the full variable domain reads DVKVTQSSRYLVKRTGEKVFLECVQDMDHENMFWYRQDPGLGLRLIYFSYDVKMKEKGDIPEGYSVSREKKERFSLILESASTNQTSMYLCASSLYEGTENNQPQHFGDGTRLSIL.

The chain's CDR3 is CASSLVPEGAETQYF. The DNA for the CDR3 is TGTGCCAGCAGCTTAGTCCCCGAGGGGGCAGAGACCCAGTACTTC. This chain joins TRBV7-8 and TRBJ2-5, with 7 bases lining up with TRBD1. The CDR3 spans 15 residues. The germline V gene has CDR1 SGHVS and CDR2 FQNEAQ. V was pared by 1 base and J by 4 bases, with 6 bases of the junction left unmatched.

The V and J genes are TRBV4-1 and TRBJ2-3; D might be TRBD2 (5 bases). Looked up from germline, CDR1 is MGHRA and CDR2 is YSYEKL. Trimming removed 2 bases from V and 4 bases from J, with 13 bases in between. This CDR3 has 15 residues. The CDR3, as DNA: TGCGCCAGCAGCCAACGCCTAGCATCCGCAGATACGCAGTATTTT. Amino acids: CASSQRLASADTQYF.

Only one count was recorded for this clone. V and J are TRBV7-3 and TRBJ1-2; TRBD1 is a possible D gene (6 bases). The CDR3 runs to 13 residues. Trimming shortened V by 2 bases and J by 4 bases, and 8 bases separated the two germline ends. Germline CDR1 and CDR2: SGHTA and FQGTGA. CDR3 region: CASSLLRGYGYTF. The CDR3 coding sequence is TGTGCCAGCAGCTTACTCAGGGGCTATGGCTACACCTTC.

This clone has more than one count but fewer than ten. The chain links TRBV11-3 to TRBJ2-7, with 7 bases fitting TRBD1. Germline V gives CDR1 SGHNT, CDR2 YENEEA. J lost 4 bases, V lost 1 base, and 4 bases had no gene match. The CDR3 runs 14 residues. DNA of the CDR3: TGTGCCAGCAGCTTAGGGGGACAGAATTACGAGCAGTACTTC. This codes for CASSLGGQNYEQYF.

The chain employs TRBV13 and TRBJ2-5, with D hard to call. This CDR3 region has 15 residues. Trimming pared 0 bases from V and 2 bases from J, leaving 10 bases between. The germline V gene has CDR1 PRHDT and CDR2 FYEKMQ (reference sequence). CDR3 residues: CASSLGAGWQETQYF. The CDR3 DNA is TGTGCCAGCAGCTTAGGCGCAGGTTGGCAAGAGACCCAGTACTTC.

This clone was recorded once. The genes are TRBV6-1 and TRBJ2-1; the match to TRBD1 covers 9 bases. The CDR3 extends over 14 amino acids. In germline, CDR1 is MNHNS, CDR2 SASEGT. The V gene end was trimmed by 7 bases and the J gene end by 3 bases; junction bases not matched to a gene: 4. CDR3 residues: CASMLGQGYNEQFF. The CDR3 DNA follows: TGTGCCAGCATGTTGGGACAGGGCTACAATGAGCAGTTCTTC.

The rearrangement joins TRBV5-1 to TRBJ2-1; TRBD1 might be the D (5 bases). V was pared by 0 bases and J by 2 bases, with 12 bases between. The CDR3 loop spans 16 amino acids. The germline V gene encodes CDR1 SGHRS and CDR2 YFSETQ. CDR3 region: CASSLVVRAAYNEQFF. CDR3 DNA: TGCGCCAGCAGCTTGGTTGTCAGGGCGGCCTACAATGAGCAGTTCTTC. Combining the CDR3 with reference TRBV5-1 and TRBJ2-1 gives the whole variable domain KAGVTQTPRYLIKTRGQQVTLSCSPISGHRSVSWYQQTPGQGLQFLFEYFSETQRNKGNFPGRFSGRQFSNSRSEMNVSTLELGDSALYLCASSLVVRAAYNEQFFGPGTRLTVL.

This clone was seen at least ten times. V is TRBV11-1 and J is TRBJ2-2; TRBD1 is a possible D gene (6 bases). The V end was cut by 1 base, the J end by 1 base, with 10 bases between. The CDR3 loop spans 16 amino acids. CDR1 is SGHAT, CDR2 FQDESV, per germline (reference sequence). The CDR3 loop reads CASSLVMGQNTGELFF. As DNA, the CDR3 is TGTGCCAGCAGCTTAGTAATGGGACAGAACACCGGGGAGCTGTTTTTT.

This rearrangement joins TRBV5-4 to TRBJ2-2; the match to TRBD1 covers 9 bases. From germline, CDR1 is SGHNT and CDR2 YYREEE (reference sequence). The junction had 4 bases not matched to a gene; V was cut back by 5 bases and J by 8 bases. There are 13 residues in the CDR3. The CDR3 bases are TGTGCCAGCAGTCGGACAGGGGCAGGGGAGCTGTTTTTT. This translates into CASSRTGAGELFF.

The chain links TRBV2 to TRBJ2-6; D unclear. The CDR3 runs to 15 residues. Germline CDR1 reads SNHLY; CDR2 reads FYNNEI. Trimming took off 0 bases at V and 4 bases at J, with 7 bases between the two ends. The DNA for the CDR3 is TGTGCCAGCAGTGAAGCCGGTCTAGGGGCCAACGTCCTGACTTTC. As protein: CASSEAGLGANVLTF.

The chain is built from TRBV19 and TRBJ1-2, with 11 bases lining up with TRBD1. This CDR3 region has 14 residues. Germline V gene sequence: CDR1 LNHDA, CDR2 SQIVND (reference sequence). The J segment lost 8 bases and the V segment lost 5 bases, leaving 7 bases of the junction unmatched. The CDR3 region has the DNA TGTGCCAGTAGTCCTGGACAGGGGGCTTACGGCTACACCTTC. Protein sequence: CASSPGQGAYGYTF.

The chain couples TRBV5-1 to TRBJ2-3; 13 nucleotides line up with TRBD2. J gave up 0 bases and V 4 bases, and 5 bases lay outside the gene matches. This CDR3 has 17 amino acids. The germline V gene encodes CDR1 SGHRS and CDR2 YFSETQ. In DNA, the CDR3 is TGCGCCAGCAGCCCGGGACTAGCGGGACTTAGCACAGATACGCAGTATTTT. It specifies CASSPGLAGLSTDTQYF.

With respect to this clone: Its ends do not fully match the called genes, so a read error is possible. CDR3 in DNA: TGTGCCAGCAGTGAAGCGGCGACAGGGATCTACGATGAGCAGTTCTTC. As protein: CASSEAATGIYDEQFF. The genes are TRBV6-1 and TRBJ2-1; 7 bases match TRBD1. The CDR3 runs to 16 residues. The germline V gene has CDR1 MNHNS and CDR2 SASEGT.

CDR3 DNA: TGTGCCAGCAGCCAAGTTTACGGGACAGTAAACTATGGCTACACCTTC. Its translation: CASSQVYGTVNYGYTF. V is TRBV14 and J is TRBJ1-2; TRBD1 aligns across 7 bases. Germline trimming cut 1 base from V and 2 bases from J; bases unmatched to any gene: 7. Germline V CDR1 and CDR2: SGHDN, FVKESK. The CDR3 is made up of 16 amino acids.

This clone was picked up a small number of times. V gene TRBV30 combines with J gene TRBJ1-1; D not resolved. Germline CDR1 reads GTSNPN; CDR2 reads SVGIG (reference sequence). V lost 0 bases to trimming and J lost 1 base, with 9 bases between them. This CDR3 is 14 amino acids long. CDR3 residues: CAWSVLRRNTEAFF. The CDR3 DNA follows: TGTGCCTGGAGTGTTCTTAGGAGGAACACTGAAGCTTTCTTT.

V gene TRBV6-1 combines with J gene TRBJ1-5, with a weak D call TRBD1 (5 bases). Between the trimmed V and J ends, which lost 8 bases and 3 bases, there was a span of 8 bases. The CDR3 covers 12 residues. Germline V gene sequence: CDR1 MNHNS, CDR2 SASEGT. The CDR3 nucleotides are TGTGCCAGCGGGGCAGACAATCAGCCCCAGCATTTT. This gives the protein CASGADNQPQHF.

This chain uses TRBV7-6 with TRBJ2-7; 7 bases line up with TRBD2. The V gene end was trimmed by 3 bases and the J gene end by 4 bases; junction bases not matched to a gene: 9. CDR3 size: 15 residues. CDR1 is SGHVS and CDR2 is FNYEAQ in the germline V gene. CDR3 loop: CASSFSGGLGYEQYF. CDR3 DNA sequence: TGTGCCAGCAGCTTTTCGGGAGGTCTCGGATACGAGCAGTACTTC.

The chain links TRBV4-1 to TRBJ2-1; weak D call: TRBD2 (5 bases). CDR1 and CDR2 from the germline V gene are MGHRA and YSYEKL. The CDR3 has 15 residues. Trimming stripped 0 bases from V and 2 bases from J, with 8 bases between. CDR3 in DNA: TGCGCCAGCAGCCAAGACAGCGGAACCTACAATGAGCAGTTCTTC. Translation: CASSQDSGTYNEQFF.

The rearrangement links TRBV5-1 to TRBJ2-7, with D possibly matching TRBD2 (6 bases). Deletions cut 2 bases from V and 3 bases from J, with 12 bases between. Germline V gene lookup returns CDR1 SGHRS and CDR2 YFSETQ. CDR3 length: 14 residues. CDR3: CASSFGGIDYEQYF. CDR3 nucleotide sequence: TGCGCCAGCAGCTTCGGAGGGATTGACTACGAGCAGTACTTC. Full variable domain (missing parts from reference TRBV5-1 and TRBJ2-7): KAGVTQTPRYLIKTRGQQVTLSCSPISGHRSVSWYQQTPGQGLQFLFEYFSETQRNKGNFPGRFSGRQFSNSRSEMNVSTLELGDSALYLCASSFGGIDYEQYFGPGTRLTVT.